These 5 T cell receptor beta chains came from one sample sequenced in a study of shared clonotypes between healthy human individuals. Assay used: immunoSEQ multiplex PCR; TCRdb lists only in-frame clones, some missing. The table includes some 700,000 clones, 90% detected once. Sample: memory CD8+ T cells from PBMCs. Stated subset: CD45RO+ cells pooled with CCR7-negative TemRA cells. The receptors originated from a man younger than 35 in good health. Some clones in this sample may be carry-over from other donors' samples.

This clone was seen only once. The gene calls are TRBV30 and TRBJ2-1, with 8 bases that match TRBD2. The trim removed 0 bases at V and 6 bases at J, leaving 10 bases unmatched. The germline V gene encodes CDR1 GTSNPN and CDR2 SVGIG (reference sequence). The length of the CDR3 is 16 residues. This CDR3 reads CAWSVMTGGPLNEQFF. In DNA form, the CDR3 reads TGTGCCTGGAGTGTGATGACGGGAGGGCCCCTCAATGAGCAGTTCTTC. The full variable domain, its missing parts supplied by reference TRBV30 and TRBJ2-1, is SQTIHQWPATLVQPVGSPLSLECTVEGTSNPNLYWYRQAAGRGLQLLFYSVGIGQISSEVPQNLSASRPQDRQFILSSKKLLLSDSGFYLCAWSVMTGGPLNEQFFGPGTRLTVL.

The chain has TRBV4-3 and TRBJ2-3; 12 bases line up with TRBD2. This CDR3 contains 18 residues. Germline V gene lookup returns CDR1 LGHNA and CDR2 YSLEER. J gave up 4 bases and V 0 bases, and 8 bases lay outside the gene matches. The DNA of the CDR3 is TGCGCCAGCAGCCAAGATCTCGGGCTAGCGGGAGGGCCAGATACGCAGTATTTT. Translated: CASSQDLGLAGGPDTQYF.

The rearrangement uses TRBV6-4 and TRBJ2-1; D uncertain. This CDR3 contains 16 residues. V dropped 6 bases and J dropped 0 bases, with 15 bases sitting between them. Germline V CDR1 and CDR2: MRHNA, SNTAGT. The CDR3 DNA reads TGTGCCAGCAGCGAAGGGCGGAGTGGCTCCTACAATGAGCAGTTCTTC. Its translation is CASSEGRSGSYNEQFF.

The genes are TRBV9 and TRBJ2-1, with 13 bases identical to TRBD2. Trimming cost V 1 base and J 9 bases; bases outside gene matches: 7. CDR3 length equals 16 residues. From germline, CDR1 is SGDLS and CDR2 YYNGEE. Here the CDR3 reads CASSVSGTSGKSEQFF. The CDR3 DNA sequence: TGTGCCAGCAGCGTATCTGGGACTAGCGGGAAGAGTGAGCAGTTCTTC.

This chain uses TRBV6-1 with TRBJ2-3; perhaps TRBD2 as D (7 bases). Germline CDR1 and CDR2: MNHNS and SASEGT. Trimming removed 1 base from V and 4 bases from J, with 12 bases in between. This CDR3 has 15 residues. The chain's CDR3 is CASSEGGGGADTQYF. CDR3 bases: TGTGCCAGCAGTGAAGGTGGAGGGGGGGCAGATACGCAGTATTTT.